This TCR beta chain emerged from a study of cytomegalovirus exposure and HLA in healthy donors. The study, taken as a whole, reports: The authors listed 150 to 200 TCR beta chains as cytomegalovirus-associated.

On this clone: The antigen is unknown. The junction shows a germline mismatch at one end, possibly a read error.

The PCR had 60 Vbeta and 13 Jbeta primers. The protocol was immunoSEQ multiplex PCR, while the TCRdb copy is restricted to in-frame clones and leaves out a portion. The top ten clones hold roughly 0.4% of a sample with 200,000 or so clones, 75% to 85% of them seen once. This CDR3 is built from 15 residues. Germline values: CDR1 SGHTA, CDR2 FQGTGA. This receptor was taken from a male donor in good health and CMV-seropositive. The chain recombines TRBV7-3 with TRBJ2-1, with 11 bases that match TRBD2. Input material: PBMCs. The CDR3 DNA reads TGTGCCAGCAGCTTACTAGCGGGGGGCTACGATGAGCAGTTCTTC. Translated, it gives CASSLLAGGYDEQFF.